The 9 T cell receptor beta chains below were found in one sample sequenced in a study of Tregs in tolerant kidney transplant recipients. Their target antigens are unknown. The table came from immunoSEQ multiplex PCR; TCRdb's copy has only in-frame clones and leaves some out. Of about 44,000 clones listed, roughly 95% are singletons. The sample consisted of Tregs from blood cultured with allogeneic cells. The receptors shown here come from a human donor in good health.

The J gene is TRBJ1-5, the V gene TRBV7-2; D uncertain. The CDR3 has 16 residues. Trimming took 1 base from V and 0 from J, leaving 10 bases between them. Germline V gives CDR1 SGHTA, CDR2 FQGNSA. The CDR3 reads CASSLETLFSNQPQHF. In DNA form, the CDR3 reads TGTGCCAGCAGCTTAGAAACACTATTTAGCAATCAGCCCCAGCATTTT.

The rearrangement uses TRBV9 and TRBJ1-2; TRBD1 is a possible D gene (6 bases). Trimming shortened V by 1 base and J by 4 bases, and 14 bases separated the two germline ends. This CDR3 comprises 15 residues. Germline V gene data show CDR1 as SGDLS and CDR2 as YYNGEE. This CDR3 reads CASSVTSTGSYGYTF. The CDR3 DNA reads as TGTGCCAGCAGCGTAACATCGACAGGTTCCTATGGCTACACCTTC.

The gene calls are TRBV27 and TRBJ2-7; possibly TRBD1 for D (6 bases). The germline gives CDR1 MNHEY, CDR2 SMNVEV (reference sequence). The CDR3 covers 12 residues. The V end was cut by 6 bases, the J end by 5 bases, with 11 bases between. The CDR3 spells CASSQTGNEQYF. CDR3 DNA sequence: TGTGCCAGCAGCCAGACAGGAAACGAGCAGTACTTC.

CDR3 bases: TGTGCCAGCAGTCGTGGGACTGAAGCTTTCTTT. It is translated as CASSRGTEAFF. The chain couples TRBV6-6 to TRBJ1-1; D gene unclear. The length of the CDR3 is 11 residues. V shed 5 bases and J shed 5 bases, with 6 bases lying between them. CDR1 MNHNY and CDR2 SVGAGI come from the germline V gene (reference sequence).

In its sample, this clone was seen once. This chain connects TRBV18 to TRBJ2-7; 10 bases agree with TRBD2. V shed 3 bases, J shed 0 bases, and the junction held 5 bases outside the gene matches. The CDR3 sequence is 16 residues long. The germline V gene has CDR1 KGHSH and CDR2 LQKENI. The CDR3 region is CASSPWTSGSSYEQYF. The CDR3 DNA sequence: TGTGCCAGCTCACCGTGGACTAGCGGAAGCTCCTACGAGCAGTACTTC. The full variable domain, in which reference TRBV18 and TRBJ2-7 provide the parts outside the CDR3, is NAGVMQNPRHLVRRRGQEARLRCSPMKGHSHVYWYRQLPEEGLKFMVYLQKENIIDESGMPKERFSAEFPKEGPSILRIQQVVRGDSAAYFCASSPWTSGSSYEQYFGPGTRLTVT.

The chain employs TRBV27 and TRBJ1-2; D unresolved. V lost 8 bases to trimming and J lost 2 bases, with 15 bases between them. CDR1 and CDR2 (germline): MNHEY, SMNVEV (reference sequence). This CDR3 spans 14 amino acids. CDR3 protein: CASGGLGGNYGYTF. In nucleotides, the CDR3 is TGTGCCAGCGGAGGCCTCGGAGGAAACTATGGCTACACCTTC.

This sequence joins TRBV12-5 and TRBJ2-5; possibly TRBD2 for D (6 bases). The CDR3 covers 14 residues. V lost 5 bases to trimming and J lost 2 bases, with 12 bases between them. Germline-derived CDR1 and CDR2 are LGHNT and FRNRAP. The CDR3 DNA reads TGTGCTAGTGGTGCCGGACTATCACAAGAGACCCAGTACTTC. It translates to CASGAGLSQETQYF.

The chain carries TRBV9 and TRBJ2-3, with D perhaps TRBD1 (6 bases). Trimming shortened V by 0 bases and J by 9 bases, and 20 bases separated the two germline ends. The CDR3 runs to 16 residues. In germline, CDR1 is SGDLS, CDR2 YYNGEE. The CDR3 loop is CASSVAAEELQGTQYF. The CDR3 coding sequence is TGTGCCAGCAGCGTAGCTGCAGAGGAACTCCAGGGGACGCAGTATTTT.

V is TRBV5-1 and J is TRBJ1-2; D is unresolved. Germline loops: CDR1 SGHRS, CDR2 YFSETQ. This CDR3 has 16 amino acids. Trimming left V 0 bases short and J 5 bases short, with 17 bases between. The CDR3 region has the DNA TGCGCCAGCAGCTTGGGAACTTCCTTACCTTCTTATGGCTACACCTTC. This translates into CASSLGTSLPSYGYTF.